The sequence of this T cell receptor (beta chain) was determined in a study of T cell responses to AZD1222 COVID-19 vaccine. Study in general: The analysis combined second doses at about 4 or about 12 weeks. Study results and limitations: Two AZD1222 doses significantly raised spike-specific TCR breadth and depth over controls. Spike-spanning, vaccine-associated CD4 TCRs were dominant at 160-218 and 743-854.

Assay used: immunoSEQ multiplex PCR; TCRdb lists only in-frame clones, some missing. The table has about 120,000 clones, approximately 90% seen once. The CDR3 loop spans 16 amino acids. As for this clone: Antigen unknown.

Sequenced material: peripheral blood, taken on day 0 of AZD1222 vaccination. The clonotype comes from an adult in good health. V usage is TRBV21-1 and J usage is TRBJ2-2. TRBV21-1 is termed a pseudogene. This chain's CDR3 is CASSKEIGTGARELFF. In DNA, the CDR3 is TGTGCCAGCAGCAAAGAGATAGGTACGGGGGCCCGGGAGCTGTTTTTT.